Below, one T cell receptor (beta chain) is given with its context. The data are from a study of T cell changes during pregnancy in multiple sclerosis. Trimming took 10 bases from V and 2 from J, leaving 15 bases between them. Germline assignment: CDR1 SNHLY and CDR2 FYNNEI. The CDR3 is 14 residues long. Sequenced by immunoSEQ multiplex PCR; TCRdb stores in-frame clones only, minus some. Among some 100,000 clones listed, 94% were seen once. The J gene is TRBJ2-4, the V gene TRBV2; perhaps TRBD2 as D (7 bases). This TCR was sampled from a female donor with multiple sclerosis, enrolled in a pregnancy study. This material consisted of peripheral blood, taken before pregnancy. CDR3 DNA sequence: TGTGCCATCCTAGGGGGGGGATCCAAAAACATTCAGTACTTC. Amino acid sequence: CAILGGGSKNIQYF.